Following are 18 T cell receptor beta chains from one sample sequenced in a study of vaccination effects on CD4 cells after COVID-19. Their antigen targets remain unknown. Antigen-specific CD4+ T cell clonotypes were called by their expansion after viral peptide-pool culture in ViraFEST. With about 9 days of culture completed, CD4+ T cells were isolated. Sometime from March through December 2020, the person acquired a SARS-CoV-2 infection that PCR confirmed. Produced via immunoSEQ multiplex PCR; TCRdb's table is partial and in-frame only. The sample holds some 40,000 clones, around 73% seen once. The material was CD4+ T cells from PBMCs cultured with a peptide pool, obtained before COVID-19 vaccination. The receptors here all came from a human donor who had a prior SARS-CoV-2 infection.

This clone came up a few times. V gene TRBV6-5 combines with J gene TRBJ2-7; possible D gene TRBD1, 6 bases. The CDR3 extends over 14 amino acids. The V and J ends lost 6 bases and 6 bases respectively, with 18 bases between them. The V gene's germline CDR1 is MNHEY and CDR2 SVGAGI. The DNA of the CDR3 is TGTGCCAGCAGGGACAGCATAAGTTCGCGCGAGCAGTACTTC. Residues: CASRDSISSREQYF.

This chain's CDR3 is CAVSGGAVMSYEQYF. The DNA of the CDR3 is TGTGCCGTCTCAGGGGGCGCGGTAATGTCCTACGAGCAGTACTTC. The V call is TRBV10-3, the J call TRBJ2-7, with TRBD1 identical over 8 bases. From germline, CDR1 is ENHRY and CDR2 SYGVKD. The trim removed 11 bases at V and 1 base at J, leaving 13 bases unmatched. The CDR3 consists of 15 residues.

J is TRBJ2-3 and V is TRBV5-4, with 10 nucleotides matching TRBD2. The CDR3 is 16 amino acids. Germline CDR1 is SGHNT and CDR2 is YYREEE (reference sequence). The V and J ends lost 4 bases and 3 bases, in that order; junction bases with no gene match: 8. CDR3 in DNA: TGTGCCAGCAGCGGAATTTTAGCGGGAGGTACAGATACGCAGTATTTT. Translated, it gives CASSGILAGGTDTQYF.

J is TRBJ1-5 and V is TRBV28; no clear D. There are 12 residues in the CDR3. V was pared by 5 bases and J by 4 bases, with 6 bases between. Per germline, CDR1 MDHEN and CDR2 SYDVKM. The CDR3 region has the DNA TGTGCCAGCAGTCTGACAAATCAGCCCCAGCATTTT. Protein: CASSLTNQPQHF. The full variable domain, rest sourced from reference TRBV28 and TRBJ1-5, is DVKVTQSSRYLVKRTGEKVFLECVQDMDHENMFWYRQDPGLGLRLIYFSYDVKMKEKGDIPEGYSVSREKKERFSLILESASTNQTSMYLCASSLTNQPQHFGDGTRLSIL.

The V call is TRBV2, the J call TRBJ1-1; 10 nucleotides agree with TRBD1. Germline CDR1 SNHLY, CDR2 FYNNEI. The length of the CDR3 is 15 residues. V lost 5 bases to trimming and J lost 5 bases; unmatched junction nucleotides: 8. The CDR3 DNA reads TGTGCCAGCAGTAGACAGGGGGCGCGGGAGACTGAAGCTTTCTTT. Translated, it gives CASSRQGARETEAFF. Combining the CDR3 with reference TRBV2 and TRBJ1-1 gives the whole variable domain EPEVTQTPSHQVTQMGQEVILRCVPISNHLYFYWYRQILGQKVEFLVSFYNNEISEKSEIFDDQFSVERPDGSNFTLKIRSTKLEDSAMYFCASSRQGARETEAFFGQGTRLTVV.

CDR3 sequence: CASSVQGNTEAFF. DNA of the CDR3: TGTGCCAGCAGCGTACAGGGGAACACTGAAGCTTTCTTT. This chain links TRBV5-5 with TRBJ1-1, with D perhaps TRBD1 (6 bases). Germline loops: CDR1 SGHKS, CDR2 YYEKEE (reference sequence). Trimming left V 4 bases short and J 1 base short, with 8 bases between. There are 13 residues in the CDR3.

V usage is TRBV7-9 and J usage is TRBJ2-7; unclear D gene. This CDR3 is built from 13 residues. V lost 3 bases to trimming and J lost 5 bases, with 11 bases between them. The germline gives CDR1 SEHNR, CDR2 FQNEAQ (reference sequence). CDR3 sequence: CASSLQILDEQYF. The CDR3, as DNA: TGTGCCAGCAGCTTGCAGATACTGGACGAGCAGTACTTC. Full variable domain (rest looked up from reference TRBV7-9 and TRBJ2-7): DTGVSQNPRHKITKRGQNVTFRCDPISEHNRLYWYRQTLGQGPEFLTYFQNEAQLEKSRLLSDRFSAERPKGSFSTLEIQRTEQGDSAMYLCASSLQILDEQYFGPGTRLTVT.

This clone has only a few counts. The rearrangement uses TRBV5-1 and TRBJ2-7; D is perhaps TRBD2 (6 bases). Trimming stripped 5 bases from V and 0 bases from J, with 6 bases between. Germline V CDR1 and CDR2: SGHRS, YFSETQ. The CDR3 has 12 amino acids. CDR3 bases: TGCGCCAGCAGGCGGGACTCCTACGAGCAGTACTTC. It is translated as CASRRDSYEQYF.

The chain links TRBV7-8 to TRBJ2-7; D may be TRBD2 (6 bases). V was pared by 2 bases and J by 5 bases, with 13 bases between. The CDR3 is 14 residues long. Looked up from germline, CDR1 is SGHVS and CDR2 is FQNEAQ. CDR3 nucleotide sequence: TGTGCCAGCAGCTTATACGGGGGTAACCACGAGCAGTACTTC. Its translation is CASSLYGGNHEQYF.

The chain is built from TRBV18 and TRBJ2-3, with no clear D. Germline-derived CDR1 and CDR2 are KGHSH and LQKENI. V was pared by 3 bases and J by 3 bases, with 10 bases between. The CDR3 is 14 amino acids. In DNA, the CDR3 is TGTGCCAGCTCACCCGTCAGGCTTACAGATACGCAGTATTTT. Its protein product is CASSPVRLTDTQYF.

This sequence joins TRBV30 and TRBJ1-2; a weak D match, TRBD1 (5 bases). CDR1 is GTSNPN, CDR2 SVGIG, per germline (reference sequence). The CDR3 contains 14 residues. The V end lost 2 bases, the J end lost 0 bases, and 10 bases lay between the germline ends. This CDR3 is CAWSFGTANYGYTF. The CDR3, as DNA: TGTGCCTGGAGTTTTGGGACGGCTAACTATGGCTACACCTTC.

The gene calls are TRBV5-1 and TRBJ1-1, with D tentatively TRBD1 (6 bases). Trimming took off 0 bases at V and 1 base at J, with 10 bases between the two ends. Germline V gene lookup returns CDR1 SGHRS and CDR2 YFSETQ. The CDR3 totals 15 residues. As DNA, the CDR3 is TGCGCCAGCAGCTTGGGGACAGACCCGAACACTGAAGCTTTCTTT. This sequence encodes CASSLGTDPNTEAFF. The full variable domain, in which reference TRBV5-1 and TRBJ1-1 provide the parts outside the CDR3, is KAGVTQTPRYLIKTRGQQVTLSCSPISGHRSVSWYQQTPGQGLQFLFEYFSETQRNKGNFPGRFSGRQFSNSRSEMNVSTLELGDSALYLCASSLGTDPNTEAFFGQGTRLTVV.

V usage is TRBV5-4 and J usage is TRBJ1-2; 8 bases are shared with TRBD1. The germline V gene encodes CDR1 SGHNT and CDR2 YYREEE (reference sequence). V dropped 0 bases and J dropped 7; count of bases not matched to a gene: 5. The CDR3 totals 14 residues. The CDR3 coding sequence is TGTGCCAGCAGCTTGGACAGGGGGGCGAGTGGCTACACCTTC. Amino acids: CASSLDRGASGYTF.

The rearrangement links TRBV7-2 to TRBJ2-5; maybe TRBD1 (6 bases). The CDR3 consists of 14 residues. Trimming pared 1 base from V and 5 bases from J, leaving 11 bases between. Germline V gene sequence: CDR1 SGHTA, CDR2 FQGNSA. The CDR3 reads CASSLVQGYETQYF. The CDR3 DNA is TGTGCCAGCAGCTTAGTCCAGGGGTACGAGACCCAGTACTTC.

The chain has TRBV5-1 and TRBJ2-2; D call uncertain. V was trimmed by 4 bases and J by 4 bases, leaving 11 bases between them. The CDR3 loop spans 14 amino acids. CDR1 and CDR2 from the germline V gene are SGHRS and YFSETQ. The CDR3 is CASSHPGSTGELFF. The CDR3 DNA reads TGCGCCAGCAGCCACCCTGGCAGCACCGGGGAGCTGTTTTTT.

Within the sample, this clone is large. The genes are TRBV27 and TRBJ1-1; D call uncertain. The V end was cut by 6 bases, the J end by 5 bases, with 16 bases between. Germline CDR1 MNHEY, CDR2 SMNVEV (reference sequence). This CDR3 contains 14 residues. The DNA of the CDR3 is TGTGCCAGCAGACCACCGGATCGGGTTACTGAAGCTTTCTTT. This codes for CASRPPDRVTEAFF.

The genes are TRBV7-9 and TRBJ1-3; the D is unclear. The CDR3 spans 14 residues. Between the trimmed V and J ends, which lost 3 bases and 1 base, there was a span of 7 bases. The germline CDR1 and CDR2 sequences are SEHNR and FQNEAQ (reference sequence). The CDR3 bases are TGTGCCAGCAGCTTCGCGGGATCTGGAAACACCATATATTTT. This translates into CASSFAGSGNTIYF.

CDR3 sequence: CATSASGNTGELFF. The CDR3 region has the DNA TGTGCCACCAGTGCATCAGGAAACACCGGGGAGCTGTTTTTT. V is TRBV24-1 and J is TRBJ2-2; D uncertain. This CDR3 is 14 amino acids long. CDR1 is KGHDR and CDR2 is SFDVKD in the germline V gene. The germline V and J ends were trimmed by 5 bases and 2 bases, with 8 bases remaining between them.